Presented here are 14 T cell receptor beta chains from one specimen sequenced in a study of blood T cell repertoires in COVID-19. Profiled with immunoSEQ multiplex PCR; TCRdb holds only in-frame clones, not every one. The sample includes hundreds of thousands of clones, over 75% of them seen just once. Sample: PBMCs or T cells enriched from blood (not recorded which). The receptors here all came from a woman between 18 and 29 years old who had been exposed to COVID-19.

V usage is TRBV7-8 and J usage is TRBJ2-7; possibly TRBD2 for D (6 bases). Between the trimmed V and J ends, which lost 5 bases and 3 bases, there was a span of 17 bases. The CDR3 runs to 15 residues. Germline V lookup: CDR1 SGHVS, CDR2 FQNEAQ. CDR3 coding DNA: TGTGCCAGCAGCCCCAACGCAGGGACTTTCTACGAGCAGTACTTC. Translating gives CASSPNAGTFYEQYF.

The rearrangement links TRBV18 to TRBJ1-5; D might be TRBD1 (6 bases). From germline, CDR1 is KGHSH and CDR2 LQKENI. The CDR3 is made up of 17 amino acids. Between the trimmed V and J ends, which lost 0 bases and 0 bases, there was a span of 12 bases. The CDR3 loop is CASSPPPGEYSNQPQHF. The DNA for the CDR3 is TGTGCCAGCTCACCACCGCCAGGGGAATATAGCAATCAGCCCCAGCATTTT. Based on the CDR3 plus reference TRBV18 and TRBJ1-5, the full variable domain is NAGVMQNPRHLVRRRGQEARLRCSPMKGHSHVYWYRQLPEEGLKFMVYLQKENIIDESGMPKERFSAEFPKEGPSILRIQQVVRGDSAAYFCASSPPPGEYSNQPQHFGDGTRLSIL.

The chain is built from TRBV13 and TRBJ2-5; possibly TRBD2 for D (6 bases). Looked up from germline, CDR1 is PRHDT and CDR2 is FYEKMQ (reference sequence). The CDR3 has 15 residues. The ends were cut back, 5 bases at V and 9 bases at J, with 22 bases in the middle. CDR3 DNA: TGTGCCAGCAGCGGAGGGGCCGCAGTCGGGTTTCCCCAGTACTTC. Translation: CASSGGAAVGFPQYF.

This clone turned up a few times. The V call is TRBV27, the J call TRBJ2-5; a possible D gene is TRBD1 (5 bases). From germline, CDR1 is MNHEY and CDR2 SMNVEV (reference sequence). Trimming took 3 bases from V and 6 from J, leaving 17 bases between them. The CDR3 is made up of 15 amino acids. The CDR3: CASSFSPGITKTQYF. The CDR3 region has the DNA TGTGCCAGCAGTTTCTCGCCAGGGATAACGAAGACCCAGTACTTC.

The gene calls are TRBV3-1 (or the pseudogene TRBV3-2) and TRBJ1-1, with TRBD1 matching over 9 bases. This CDR3 spans 16 amino acids. The germline gives CDR1 LGHDT, CDR2 YNNKEL (reference sequence). V lost 1 base to trimming and J lost 7 bases; unmatched junction nucleotides: 10. CDR3 sequence: CASSQGEIKTGGEAFF. CDR3 coding DNA: TGTGCCAGCAGCCAAGGCGAAATTAAGACAGGGGGTGAAGCTTTCTTT.

About this clone: The junction and the germline gene differ at one end; a read error may be behind it. The chain recombines TRBV7-7 with TRBJ2-1, with 7 bases identical to TRBD2. Germline CDR1 SSHAT, CDR2 FNYEAQ (reference sequence). The CDR3 is made up of 15 amino acids. The CDR3 DNA follows: TGTGCTAGCAGCCCTAGGACTAGCTCCTACAATGAGCAGTTCTTC. Amino acid sequence: CASSPRTSSYNEQFF. Combining the CDR3 with reference TRBV7-7 and TRBJ2-1 gives the whole variable domain GAGVSQSPRYKVTKRGQDVTLRCDPISSHATLYWYQQALGQGPEFLTYFNYEAQPDKSGLPSDRFSAERPEGSISTLTIQRTEQRDSAMYRCASSPRTSSYNEQFFGPGTRLTVL.

This clone was counted only a few times. V is TRBV5-6 and J is TRBJ1-5; D gene unclear. Germline CDR1 reads SGHDT; CDR2 reads YYEEEE. Trimming cost V 1 base and J 0 bases, with 8 bases left between them. The CDR3 sequence is 15 residues long. CDR3 nucleotide sequence: TGTGCCAGCAGCTTGCTAGTGAATAGCAATCAGCCCCAGCATTTT. Translated, it gives CASSLLVNSNQPQHF.

The V call is TRBV15, the J call TRBJ1-2; D is possibly TRBD1 (6 bases). Trimming pared 0 bases from V and 3 bases from J, leaving 14 bases between. Germline CDR1 reads LNHNV; CDR2 reads YYDKDF (reference sequence). This CDR3 region has 16 residues. The CDR3 bases are TGTGCCACCAGCAGAGATTTGGTCGCAGGGGACTATGGCTACACCTTC. It specifies CATSRDLVAGDYGYTF.

The chain links TRBV11-2 to TRBJ2-1, with 8 bases fitting TRBD2. Germline assignment: CDR1 SGHAT and CDR2 FQNNGV. The V gene end was trimmed by 5 bases and the J gene end by 6 bases; junction bases not matched to a gene: 3. The CDR3 consists of 13 residues. CDR3 sequence: CASSTGTSNEQFF. CDR3 DNA: TGTGCCAGCAGCACCGGGACTAGCAATGAGCAGTTCTTC. The whole variable domain, remainder taken from reference TRBV11-2 and TRBJ2-1, is EAGVAQSPRYKIIEKRQSVAFWCNPISGHATLYWYQQILGQGPKLLIQFQNNGVVDDSQLPKDRFSAERLKGVDSTLKIQPAKLEDSAVYLCASSTGTSNEQFFGPGTRLTVL.

J is TRBJ1-2 and V is TRBV9; D gene uncertain. Trimming took 0 bases from V and 8 from J, leaving 17 bases between them. Per germline, CDR1 SGDLS and CDR2 YYNGEE. This CDR3 contains 15 residues. CDR3 amino acids: CASSVEGNGGLGYTF. The DNA of the CDR3 is TGTGCCAGCAGCGTAGAAGGTAACGGCGGGCTCGGCTACACCTTC. The variable domain in full, with the rest retrieved from reference TRBV9 and TRBJ1-2, is DSGVTQTPKHLITATGQRVTLRCSPRSGDLSVYWYQQSLDQGLQFLIQYYNGEERAKGNILERFSAQQFPDLHSELNLSSLELGDSALYFCASSVEGNGGLGYTFGSGTRLTVV.

Only one count was recorded for this clone. V usage is TRBV7-2 and J usage is TRBJ1-1; D might be TRBD1 (6 bases). CDR1 is SGHTA and CDR2 is FQGNSA in the germline V gene. Trimming took 5 bases from V and 0 from J, leaving 16 bases between them. This CDR3 has 16 amino acids. CDR3 DNA: TGTGCCAGCAGCCTCCAGGGGTCCCAGATGAACACTGAAGCTTTCTTT. Translation: CASSLQGSQMNTEAFF.

This chain uses TRBV7-2 with TRBJ2-5; 12 nucleotides match TRBD2. The ends lost 4 bases at V and 3 bases at J; junction bases unmatched: 3. CDR1 and CDR2 (germline): SGHTA, FQGNSA. The CDR3 spans 15 residues. The CDR3 DNA sequence: TGTGCCAGCAGCTATCGGACTAGCGGGGAAGAGACCCAGTACTTC. Its protein is CASSYRTSGEETQYF.

Only one count was recorded for this clone. The chain carries TRBV5-6 and TRBJ2-7; perhaps TRBD2 as D (5 bases). Trimming left V 6 bases short and J 0 bases short, with 13 bases between. Germline V gives CDR1 SGHDT, CDR2 YYEEEE. The CDR3 contains 14 residues. Here the CDR3 reads CASIPWEFSYEQYF. The CDR3 DNA follows: TGTGCCAGCATCCCATGGGAGTTCTCCTACGAGCAGTACTTC.

This clone was seen only a few times. This chain links TRBV20-1 with TRBJ1-1, with a possible D match to TRBD1 (6 bases). Germline CDR1 DFQATT, CDR2 SNEGSKA (reference sequence). The CDR3 loop spans 11 amino acids. CDR3 in amino acids: CRAHRVGEAFF. The CDR3, as DNA: TGCAGGGCTCACAGGGTCGGTGAAGCTTTCTTT.